What follows are 3 T cell receptor beta chains derived from one specimen sequenced in a study of T cell changes during pregnancy in multiple sclerosis. The repertoire was sequenced with immunoSEQ multiplex PCR; TCRdb's copy has only in-frame clones and lacks some. This table holds about 92,000 clones, more than 90% found once. The specimen was peripheral blood, collected in the first trimester of pregnancy. All receptors come from a female donor with multiple sclerosis, enrolled in a pregnancy study.

The chain joins TRBV4-1 to TRBJ2-2, with TRBD2 matching 16 bases. V lost 3 bases to trimming and J lost 5 bases; unmatched junction nucleotides: 3. CDR3 length: 17 amino acids. From germline, CDR1 is MGHRA and CDR2 YSYEKL. CDR3 loop: CASSQRGLAGGTGELFF. CDR3 DNA sequence: TGCGCCAGCAGCCAGAGGGGACTAGCGGGAGGGACCGGGGAGCTGTTTTTT.

V and J are TRBV27 and TRBJ2-7, with a possible D match to TRBD2 (5 bases). CDR1 is MNHEY and CDR2 is SMNVEV in the germline V gene (reference sequence). Trimming removed 2 bases at V and 4 bases at J, with 9 bases between. The CDR3 has 13 residues. CDR3 DNA: TGTGCCAGCAGTTTAGTGGGAGCTTACGAGCAGTACTTC. Its protein is CASSLVGAYEQYF.

The chain uses TRBV6-1 and TRBJ1-2; 7 nucleotides match TRBD1. CDR1 is MNHNS and CDR2 is SASEGT in the germline V gene. This CDR3 region has 13 residues. Trimming cost V 6 bases and J 2 bases; bases outside gene matches: 3. In DNA form, the CDR3 reads TGTGCCAGCAGCTTACAGGGGAACTATGGCTACACCTTC. This translates into CASSLQGNYGYTF.